These T cell receptor delta chains were read from a single sample in a study of gammadelta T cells in human blood. TCRdb re-identified clones in the RT-PCR reads via CATT. The data hold about 350 delta-chain clones, with about 11% observed a single time. Material: non-Vgamma9Vdelta2 gamma-delta T cells from infant blood. These TCRs come from a human donor. CDR3s include the opening cysteine and the closing phenylalanine or tryptophan. D genes are given only for firm matches. The listing skips clone size in some rows; elsewhere it reads once, few, many or a size class.

clone_size | j_call | v_call | d_call | cdr3_aa | cdr3_nt
large | TRDJ1 | TRDV3 | TRDD3 | CAFGPPVLGPMATDKLIF | TGTGCCTTTGGTCCTCCTGTACTGGGGCCGATGGCCACCGATAAACTCATCTTT
few | TRDJ1 | TRDV1 | TRDD3 | CALGVSLPAVLGDSKLIF | TGTGCGCTGGGGGTCTCACTTCCAGCCGTACTGGGGGATTCTAAACTCATCTTT
hyperexpanded | TRDJ1 | TRDV1 | . | CALGKSQGRRSDTDKLIF | TGTGCTCTTGGGAAGTCCCAGGGGAGGAGGTCTGACACCGATAAACTCATCTTT
hyperexpanded | TRDJ1 | TRDV1 | . | CALGERATSLGTTDKLIF | TGTGCTCTTGGGGAAAGAGCTACTTCCCTGGGGACCACCGATAAACTCATCTTT
large | TRDJ1 | TRDV1 | TRDD3 | CALGELIPFLDWGNAQLIF | TGTGCTCTTGGGGAACTAATCCCATTCCTAGACTGGGGGAACGCACAACTCATCTTT
hyperexpanded | TRDJ1 | TRDV3 | . | CALVGVQITDKLIF | TGTGCCTTGGTGGGGGTACAAATCACCGATAAACTCATCTTT
hyperexpanded | TRDJ1 | TRAV38-2/DV8 | TRDD3 | CAYRSGSKRPYWGIQDTDKLIF | TGTGCTTATAGGAGCGGGTCTAAGCGCCCTTACTGGGGGATCCAAGACACCGATAAACTCATCTTT
. | TRDJ1 | TRDV1 | TRDD2 | CAIGPASYGLGGTYTDKLIF | TGTGCTATTGGGCCCGCTTCCTACGGGTTGGGGGGAACTTACACCGATAAACTCATCTTT
hyperexpanded | TRDJ1 | TRDV1 | TRDD3 | CALVGVLGDFTDKLIF | TGTGCTCTTGTTGGCGTACTGGGGGATTTCACCGATAAACTCATCTTT
large | TRDJ1 | TRDV1 | TRDD3 | CALGDLPTLGDANKLIF | TGTGCTCTTGGGGACCTTCCAACACTGGGGGATGCGAATAAACTCATCTTT
large | TRDJ1 | TRDV1 | TRDD3 | CALGELAASYWTGGPYTDKLIF | TGTGCTCTTGGGGAACTAGCCGCCTCCTACTGGACTGGGGGACCCTACACCGATAAACTCATCTTT
large | TRDJ1 | TRDV3 | TRDD3 | CALLLCGTGGSRGTDKLIF | TGTGCCTTATTACTATGCGGTACTGGGGGCTCGAGAGGTACCGATAAACTCATCTTT
large | TRDJ1 | TRDV3 | . | CAHHALPVYTDKLIF | TGTGCCCACCACGCGCTACCAGTCTACACCGATAAACTCATCTTT
hyperexpanded | TRDJ1 | TRAV38-2/DV8 | TRDD3 | CAYRSARLHAAAGYGNTDKLIF | TGTGCTTATAGGAGCGCGCGCCTACATGCGGCTGCGGGATACGGGAACACCGATAAACTCATCTTT
hyperexpanded | TRDJ1 | TRDV1 | TRDD2 | CALGPASYGSGGTYTDKLIF | TGTGCTCTTGGGCCCGCTTCCTACGGGTCGGGGGGAACTTACACCGATAAACTCATCTTT
few | TRDJ3 | TRDV1 | . | CALGEWGLDPGPRQMFF | TGTGCGCTTGGGGAATGGGGCCTAGACCCGGGGCCCCGACAGATGTTTTTC
large | TRDJ1 | TRDV3 | TRDD3 | CAFDFILGDMGTDKLIF | TGTGCCTTCGACTTCATATTGGGGGATATGGGGACCGATAAACTCATCTTT
large | TRDJ1 | TRDV1 | . | CALGADREGPRDTYTDKLIF | TGTGCTCTTGGGGCCGACAGGGAGGGGCCGCGCGATACTTACACCGATAAACTCATCTTT
large | TRDJ1 | TRDV1 | TRDD3 | CALGELALGDTTDKLIF | TGTGCTCTTGGGGAACTAGCACTGGGGGATACGACCGATAAACTCATCTTT
hyperexpanded | TRDJ1 | TRDV3 | TRDD3 | CARTSGDTLTDKLIF | TGTGCCCGAACCTCGGGGGATACGCTCACCGATAAACTCATCTTT
large | TRDJ1 | TRAV38-2/DV8 | TRDD3 | CAVSLPRPGDKDGSTDKLIF | TGTGCTGTGTCTCTCCCTCGTCCTGGGGATAAGGACGGCAGCACCGATAAACTCATCTTT
large | TRDJ2 | TRDV3 | . | CAFKRSGAAQLFF | TGTGCCTTTAAGAGGTCCGGGGCAGCACAACTCTTCTTT
. | TRDJ1 | TRDV1 | . | CALGPPTFPGGAYYTDKLIF | TGTGCTCTTGGGCCGCCCACATTTCCTGGAGGGGCATATTACACCGATAAACTCATCTTT
. | TRDJ1 | TRDV1 | TRDD3 | CALGESGMPEATFEWGILYTDKLIF | TGTGCTCTTGGGGAATCGGGCATGCCTGAGGCGACTTTTGAATGGGGGATCCTGTACACCGATAAACTCATCTTT
few | TRDJ1 | TRDV1 | TRDD3 | CALGPYYVLGEPRADKLIF | TGTGCTCTTGGGCCTTACTACGTACTGGGGGAACCGAGGGCCGATAAACTCATCTTT
large | TRDJ1 | TRDV1 | TRDD3 | CALGERATGGWSTDKLIF | TGTGCTCTTGGGGAGCGTGCCACCGGGGGATGGTCCACCGATAAACTCATCTTT
hyperexpanded | TRDJ1 | TRDV1 | TRDD2 | CALGETLLPKGIYTDKLIF | TGTGCTCTTGGGGAAACACTCCTTCCTAAGGGGATTTACACCGATAAACTCATCTTT
. | TRDJ1 | TRDV1 | . | CALGERPRNTDKLIF | TGTGCACTTGGGGAACGGCCACGGAATACCGATAAACTCATCTTT
large | TRDJ1 | TRDV1 | TRDD3 | CALGEKLLKRRTGGYAPTDKLIF | TGTGCTCTTGGGGAAAAGCTCCTCAAACGGCGTACTGGGGGATACGCTCCGACCGATAAACTCATCTTT
hyperexpanded | TRDJ1 | TRDV3 | . | CAFLPKVLGGRDTDKLIF | TGTGCCTTTCTTCCTAAGGTACTGGGGGGGCGAGACACCGATAAACTCATCTTT
hyperexpanded | TRDJ1 | TRDV1 | TRDD3 | CALGDLPTTGHWGIRGTDKLIF | TGTGCTCTTGGGGATCTACCTACTACGGGGCACTGGGGGATACGCGGCACCGATAAACTCATCTTT
. | TRDJ3 | TRDV2 | . | CACDTSAPGDALSWDTREMFF | TGTGCCTGTGACACGTCTGCCCCGGGGGACGCCCTCTCCTGGGACACCCGAGAGATGTTTTTC
hyperexpanded | TRDJ1 | TRDV1 | . | CALGELVSGGPFTDKLIF | TGTGCTCTTGGGGAACTAGTCTCCGGGGGTCCCTTCACCGATAAACTCATCTTT
large | TRDJ1 | TRDV1 | TRDD3 | CALGERSVLLGIPKYTDKLIF | TGTGCTCTTGGGGAACGGTCCGTACTACTGGGGATCCCTAAGTACACCGATAAACTCATCTTT
large | TRDJ1 | TRAV38-2/DV8 | TRDD3 | CAYRSLGAEQVSWGMGYTDKLIF | TGTGCTTATAGGAGCCTAGGTGCAGAGCAAGTGAGCTGGGGGATGGGGTACACCGATAAACTCATCTTT
large | TRDJ1 | TRAV29/DV5 | . | CAARISEYTDKLIF | TGTGCAGCAAGGATCTCGGAGTACACCGATAAACTCATCTTT
large | TRDJ1 | TRDV1 | TRDD3 | CALGGSLAGGFYPYTDKLIF | TGTGCTCTTGGGGGGTCCTTGGCTGGGGGATTCTACCCGTACACCGATAAACTCATCTTT
large | TRDJ1 | TRDV3 | TRDD3 | CAFPGGYALYTDKLIF | TGTGCCTTTCCTGGGGGATACGCTCTGTACACCGATAAACTCATCTTT
. | TRDJ3 | TRDV2 | TRDD3 | CACDTRGGVLGDTRSWDTRQMFF | TGTGCCTGTGACACCCGAGGGGGAGTGCTGGGGGATACGCGCTCCTGGGACACCCGACAGATGTTTTTC
hyperexpanded | TRDJ1 | TRDV3 | TRDD3 | CAFRPTFPLGVKLIF | TGTGCCTTTCGTCCTACGTTCCCACTGGGGGTTAAACTCATCTTT
large | TRDJ1 | TRDV1 | . | CALGECILPRRGSNSTDKLIF | TGTGCTCTTGGGGAATGTATTCTCCCCCGCAGGGGATCTAATTCCACCGATAAACTCATCTTT
hyperexpanded | TRDJ1 | TRDV1 | TRDD3 | CALGVSLPAVLGDSKLIF | TGTGCTCTTGGGGTCTCACTTCCAGCCGTACTGGGGGATTCTAAACTCATCTTT